This TCR beta chain was retrieved from a study of technical replicates of blood from a few donors. This CDR3 comprises 12 residues. Per germline, CDR1 MNHEY and CDR2 SVGAGI. V lost 5 bases and J 6 bases, leaving 8 bases between the germline ends. Assay: immunoSEQ multiplex PCR; the TCRdb copy retains only in-frame clones and omits some. This table holds 65,000 to 80,000 clones, nearly 95% found once. Sequencing was performed on T cells isolated from PBMCs. The clonotype was recovered from a human donor in good health. V and J are TRBV6-5 and TRBJ1-5; no clear D gene. CDR3 protein: CASSTSGQPQHF. The CDR3 bases are TGTGCCAGCAGTACCTCAGGTCAGCCCCAGCATTTT.